This T cell receptor (beta chain) was recorded in a study of blood T cells in healthy people across ages (dated by TCRdb to between 2014 and 2017). Concerning the study at large: In model experiments, roughly one uniquely barcoded TCR beta cDNA molecule per two T cells was captured by template switching. To track age-related changes in TCR beta repertoire diversity, the study relied on deep sequencing normalized with unique cDNA molecular identifiers. The donors were split into four age groups: young (average around 16 years), middle-aged (about 40), aged (more than 60) and long-lived (about 82). To avoid experimental bias, donors of different ages were spread randomly across the sequencing lanes. Two additional independent replicas of 1 million unique cDNA reads from the same blood draw were analyzed for two donors (one aged 18 to 29 and one aged 80 or older). On the study overall, not on this receptor specifically: There was a strong correlation between observed TCR beta diversity and the percentage of naive T cells measured by flow cytometry. Compared with the aged group, more naive CD4+ T cells, fewer expanded clones and increased TCR diversity were shown by the long-lived group, suggesting age selection. Bulk unsorted PBMC profiling prevented conclusive comparison of naive and antigen-experienced compartments. Donor CMV infection status was unknown, potentially confounding age-related changes in expanded clonotypes. Estimates of total diversity from one million sequenced T cells were regarded as lower bounds and underestimates. As age increased, observed TCR beta diversity per million T cells dropped in a roughly linear way, and a significant reduction was already evident by age about 40.

V and J lose 0 bases and 9 bases, and a span of 13 bases separates them. There are 14 amino acids in the CDR3, from cysteine to phenylalanine inclusive. The CDR3 DNA has 42 bases and is translated from base 1. Per the germline V gene, SGHRS is the CDR1 and YFSETQ is the CDR2. The receptor library was made with 5' RACE. Sequencing took place on an Illumina HiSeq 2500. A second roughly 6 to 11 cycle PCR used a sample-barcoded 5' primer and a J-beta primer mix. A unique molecular identifier was introduced onto each TCR beta cDNA molecule by a template-switch 5' adaptor carrying 12 random nucleotides. Each sample yielded at least 2.5 million CDR3-containing paired-end reads. First-strand cDNA synthesis was performed from all RNA using the Mint cDNA synthesis kit, with priming by a TRBC-specific oligonucleotide. After uracil-DNA glycosylase treatment, a first 18-cycle PCR used universal primers M1SS and BC2_uni_R on all cDNA. Processing in the source paper ran as follows. Normalization of each sample was performed by random selection of 1 million high-quality reads, each carrying a distinct molecular identifier. Instead of being binned into consensus sequences, reads with shared molecular identifiers were discarded. MiTCR, run with a Q25 quality threshold and the strictest error-elimination algorithm, handled CDR3 identification, clonotype clustering and error correction. Lower-bound total TCR beta diversity was estimated with a nonparametric unseen species model using Euler transformation. TCRdb redid the processing of the public reads, applying fastp at Q25 and MiXCR, and retained in-frame beta chains. All rows with the same CDR3 protein become a single entry with the most common DNA and genes. TCRdb assigned the V and J calls; the authors' analysis was not used. Here the sample has about 1,500,000 distinct CDR3 sequences; roughly 40% occur a single time. The top ten hold under 8% of the sample.

As for this clonotype: Its antigen remains undetermined. Qualities for individual bases were not recorded, and no much larger clone is one base off.

Donors were 40 or so systemically healthy Caucasian individuals from Russia aged about 6 to 100 years. Each donor gave 8 to 10 milliliters of peripheral blood, drawn into EDTA-treated Vacutainer tubes. Ficoll-Paque density-gradient centrifugation was used to isolate PBMCs, with at least 6 million per sample. Total RNA, at least 6 micrograms per sample, was extracted from PBMCs with Trizol reagent. For every donor, an aliquot of PBMCs went through flow cytometry to measure the percentages of naive CD45RAhigh/CD27high T cells. The chain joins TRBV5-1 to TRBJ2-1; TRBD1 might be the D gene, on 5 matching bases. Input material: blood. The TCR was taken from a woman aged 18-30 years in good health. CDR3 protein: CASSLARTQGEQFF. The DNA sequence is TGCGCCAGCAGCTTGGCCCGCACCCAGGGTGAGCAGTTCTTC.